The next 18 T cell receptor beta chains were all read from a single sample in a study of persistence of HIV-infected CD4 T cells. This was the immunoSEQ version 4 assay in survey mode. Clones were sequenced by immunoSEQ multiplex PCR, and TCRdb holds only the in-frame ones, with some missing. This sample yields roughly 17,000 clones, of which almost 65% are seen a single time; 7% to 10% belongs to the top ten. Antigen specificity for these receptors is unknown. Stimulation used about 9.2 ug/mL lysate from CMV-infected fibroblasts. CD4+ T cells upregulating both CD40 ligand and CD69 were sorted as responding cells. This material consisted of CD4+ T cells sorted from PBMCs after approximately 18-hour stimulation, taken from a patient who received antiretroviral therapy. The origin of the receptors is an adult woman with HIV who was CMV-seropositive.

This clone appeared a few times. The chain is built from TRBV18 and TRBJ1-3; no clear D gene. Germline V lookup: CDR1 KGHSH, CDR2 LQKENI. The CDR3 runs 16 residues. Trimming took off 4 bases at V and 0 bases at J, with 13 bases between the two ends. The DNA for the CDR3 is TGTGCCAGCTCACGGACTGCCGCTACCTCTGGAAACACCATATATTTT. Protein sequence: CASSRTAATSGNTIYF.

The rearrangement uses TRBV7-9 and TRBJ2-3; D is undetermined. The V and J ends lost 6 bases and 3 bases respectively, with 10 bases between them. The CDR3 length is 13 residues. The germline V gene has CDR1 SEHNR and CDR2 FQNEAQ (reference sequence). The CDR3 nucleotides read TGTGCCAGCAGTCGAGACGGAACAGATACGCAGTATTTT. Its translation is CASSRDGTDTQYF.

The V gene is TRBV18, the J gene TRBJ1-2, with TRBD1 as a possible D gene (5 bases). Trimming left V 3 bases short and J 0 bases short, with 11 bases between. Germline CDR1 and CDR2: KGHSH and LQKENI. The CDR3 totals 15 residues. DNA for the CDR3: TGTGCCAGCTCACCCGAGCCGGACACTAACTATGGCTACACCTTC. Amino acid sequence: CASSPEPDTNYGYTF. The full variable domain, completed using reference TRBV18 and TRBJ1-2, is NAGVMQNPRHLVRRRGQEARLRCSPMKGHSHVYWYRQLPEEGLKFMVYLQKENIIDESGMPKERFSAEFPKEGPSILRIQQVVRGDSAAYFCASSPEPDTNYGYTFGSGTRLTVV.

By sample fraction, this clone is medium-sized. The chain has TRBV19 and TRBJ2-7; D gene uncertain. The CDR3 has 13 amino acids. Trimming shortened V by 8 bases and J by 4 bases, and 15 bases separated the two germline ends. Per germline, CDR1 LNHDA and CDR2 SQIVND (reference sequence). CDR3 bases: TGTGCCAGTCCATGGATGAGGCGGTACGAGCAGTACTTC. This sequence encodes CASPWMRRYEQYF.

The gene calls are TRBV7-8 and TRBJ1-6, with 10 bases fitting TRBD1. Germline V gene data show CDR1 as SGHVS and CDR2 as FQNEAQ. The CDR3 has 14 amino acids. V lost 5 bases to trimming and J lost 10 bases; unmatched junction nucleotides: 5. The CDR3 region is CASSTGTGVSPLHF. The CDR3 DNA is TGTGCCAGCAGCACTGGGACAGGGGTATCACCCCTCCACTTT.

Here the CDR3 reads CASSSETGYTF. As DNA, the CDR3 is TGTGCCAGCAGTAGTGAGACAGGCTACACCTTC. V is TRBV5-4 and J is TRBJ1-2; no clear D. The CDR3 has 11 amino acids. The V gene's germline CDR1 is SGHNT and CDR2 YYREEE (reference sequence). Trimming took 5 bases from V and 8 from J, leaving 10 bases between them.

J is TRBJ1-1 and V is TRBV5-8, with D perhaps matching TRBD1 (5 bases). The CDR3 sequence is 18 residues long. CDR1 and CDR2 from the germline V gene are SGHTS and YDEGEE. V shed 3 bases and J shed 0 bases, with 21 bases lying between them. This chain's CDR3 is CASSSLGDQTAMNTEAFF. The CDR3 DNA reads as TGTGCCAGCAGCTCCCTGGGGGACCAGACCGCCATGAACACTGAAGCTTTCTTT.

The rearrangement joins TRBV21-1 to TRBJ2-7; TRBD1 is taken as the D call from the table, unchecked against the DNA. TRBV21-1 is marked as a pseudogene. The CDR3 totals 13 residues. The CDR3 bases are TGTGCCAGCACCGCGGGACAGAGCTACGAGCAGTACTTC. Its translation: CASTAGQSYEQYF.

The J gene is TRBJ1-2, the V gene TRBV7-2, with 9 bases lining up with TRBD1. CDR1 and CDR2 (germline): SGHTA, FQGNSA. The CDR3 has 14 amino acids. Germline trimming cut 5 bases from V and 8 bases from J; bases unmatched to any gene: 9. The CDR3 spells CASSPRTGDWGYTF. CDR3 sequence (DNA): TGTGCCAGCAGCCCACGGACAGGGGATTGGGGCTACACCTTC.

The J gene is TRBJ1-3, the V gene TRBV5-6, with no clear D. The length of the CDR3 is 15 residues. The germline V gene encodes CDR1 SGHDT and CDR2 YYEEEE. With 4 bases removed from V and 4 bases from J, the gap between germline ends came to 15 bases. The CDR3 region is CASSTTRSFGNTIYF. As DNA, the CDR3 is TGTGCCAGCAGCACGACGCGCTCGTTCGGAAACACCATATATTTT.

The chain combines TRBV2 with TRBJ1-2; a weak D match, TRBD1 (6 bases). CDR3 length: 13 amino acids. Trimming took 7 bases from V and 2 from J, leaving 11 bases between them. Germline assignment: CDR1 SNHLY and CDR2 FYNNEI. CDR3 sequence (DNA): TGTGCCAGCAAGCGAGGACAGAACTATGGCTACACCTTC. This gives the protein CASKRGQNYGYTF. The full variable domain, completed using reference TRBV2 and TRBJ1-2, is EPEVTQTPSHQVTQMGQEVILRCVPISNHLYFYWYRQILGQKVEFLVSFYNNEISEKSEIFDDQFSVERPDGSNFTLKIRSTKLEDSAMYFCASKRGQNYGYTFGSGTRLTVV.

The gene calls are TRBV5-1 and TRBJ2-3; D is perhaps TRBD1 (6 bases). CDR3 length: 15 residues. Germline V gene lookup returns CDR1 SGHRS and CDR2 YFSETQ. Trimming left V 4 bases short and J 7 bases short, with 19 bases between. The CDR3 region is CASSGTGFGGNTQYF. The CDR3 DNA sequence: TGCGCCAGCAGCGGCACAGGGTTTGGGGGAAATACGCAGTATTTT.

CDR3 in amino acids: CASPFGLLSTGELFF. The CDR3 region has the DNA TGTGCCAGCCCCTTTGGACTATTATCCACCGGGGAGCTGTTTTTT. The genes are TRBV21-1 and TRBJ2-2; the DNA was not compared with TRBD2, the D call given in the table. TRBV21-1 is given as a pseudogene. The CDR3 runs 15 residues.

V is TRBV6-2 or TRBV6-3 and J is TRBJ1-1, with D unresolved. This CDR3 spans 15 amino acids. Germline CDR1 and CDR2: MNHEY and SVGEGT. Trimming left V 6 bases short and J 5 bases short, with 19 bases between. The CDR3 region has the DNA TGTGCCAGCAGCAACGCCGGGGTACAAGGGACTGAAGCTTTCTTT. It is translated as CASSNAGVQGTEAFF.

The genes are TRBV10-1 and TRBJ2-7; 7 bases align to TRBD1. CDR3 length: 13 amino acids. Germline-derived CDR1 and CDR2 are WNHNN and SYGVQD (reference sequence). The V and J ends lost 0 bases and 6 bases, in that order; junction bases with no gene match: 2. CDR3 coding DNA: TGCGCCAGCAGTGAGTCGTACAGGGGCGAGCAGTACTTC. It encodes CASSESYRGEQYF.

The genes are TRBV10-1 and TRBJ2-3, with D perhaps TRBD2 (6 bases). CDR3 size: 16 residues. Germline V gene data show CDR1 as WNHNN and CDR2 as SYGVQD (reference sequence). V was shortened by 0 bases and J by 4 bases, with 14 bases between the two germline ends. In DNA form, the CDR3 reads TGCGCCAGCAGTGAGTCCGGGCCGCGGGGAGCAGATACGCAGTATTTT. Its translation is CASSESGPRGADTQYF.

The chain couples TRBV10-3 to TRBJ2-7, with no clear D. The CDR3 is made up of 12 amino acids. Trimming shortened V by 5 bases and J by 7 bases, and 12 bases separated the two germline ends. From germline, CDR1 is ENHRY and CDR2 SYGVKD. CDR3 sequence (DNA): TGTGCCATCAGTAATGCAGGTTGGGAGCAGTACGTC. As protein: CAISNAGWEQYV.

The chain is built from TRBV28 and TRBJ1-2; 7 bases fit TRBD1. V gave up 6 bases and J gave up 4 bases; unmatched junction bases: 2. The CDR3 extends over 12 amino acids. CDR1 MDHEN and CDR2 SYDVKM come from the germline V gene. CDR3 nucleotides: TGTGCCAGCAGGACAGGGAGCTATGGCTACACCTTC. Amino acid sequence: CASRTGSYGYTF.